This T cell receptor beta chain was sequenced during a study of shared clonotypes between healthy human individuals. The CDR3 is 13 residues long. Germline V lookup: CDR1 ENHRY, CDR2 SYGVKD. The trim removed 10 bases at V and 2 bases at J, leaving 7 bases unmatched. This clone was detected once. Researchers ran the assay at a deep level. TCRdb keeps only in-frame clones here, not all; method: immunoSEQ multiplex PCR. The table shows about 510,000 clones, with 60% to 85% occurring only once. This receptor was taken from a woman in her thirties or forties in good health. Some clones in this sample may be carry-over from other donors' samples. Material for sequencing was PBMCs. This chain connects TRBV10-3 to TRBJ2-7; 8 bases are shared with TRBD1. The CDR3 DNA is TGTGCCACATCAGGGGGCCTTGCCTACGAGCAGTACTTC. It yields the protein CATSGGLAYEQYF.